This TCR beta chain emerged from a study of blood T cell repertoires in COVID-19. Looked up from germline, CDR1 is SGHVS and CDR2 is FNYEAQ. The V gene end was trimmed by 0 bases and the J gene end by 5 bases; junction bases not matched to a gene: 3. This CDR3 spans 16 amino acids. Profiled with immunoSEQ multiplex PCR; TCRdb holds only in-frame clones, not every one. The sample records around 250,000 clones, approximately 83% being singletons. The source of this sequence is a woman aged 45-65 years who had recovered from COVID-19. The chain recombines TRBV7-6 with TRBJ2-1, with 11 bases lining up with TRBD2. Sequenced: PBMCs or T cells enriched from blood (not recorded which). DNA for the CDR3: TGTGCCAGCAGCTTAGCGTTGACTAGCGGGAACAATGAGCAGTTCTTC. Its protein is CASSLALTSGNNEQFF.